This T cell receptor beta chain was identified during a study of shared clonotypes between healthy human individuals. The CDR3 runs to 14 residues. The germline CDR1 and CDR2 sequences are SGHRS and YFSETQ. Trimming removed 1 base at V and 6 bases at J, with 12 bases between. Remarks on this clone: Its antigen remains unknown.

Study observations and caveats: The study sampled only blood, and tissue repertoires likely differ.

Assay runs were performed at deep level. Method: immunoSEQ multiplex PCR; TCRdb's copy keeps in-frame clones and lacks some. The sample carries hundreds of thousands of clones, about 80% recorded once. Genomic DNA, for the unsorted samples, came from roughly 94 million PBMCs. This chain joins TRBV5-1 and TRBJ2-3; D is unclear. Sequenced sample: PBMCs. This receptor was taken from a woman in her forties in good health. Some clones in this sample may be carry-over from other donors' samples. CDR3 in DNA: TGCGCCAGCAGCTTGTTGGCCACGAGGGATACGCAGTATTTT. This gives the protein CASSLLATRDTQYF.